The rows below give T cell receptor beta chains drawn from one sample of a study of T cells after posttransplantation cyclophosphamide. Clones were read by immunoSEQ multiplex PCR, and TCRdb kept only the in-frame ones, dropping some. The sample includes around 30,000 clones, about nine tenths of them seen just once. The sequenced material came from PBMCs. These receptors were obtained from a man aged 45-60 years. The CDR3 runs from the conserved cysteine through the conserved F or W. The D gene is left open where the match is weak. Clone size, where shown, is once, few, many, or a class for clones that have expanded.

J gene | clone size | V gene | D gene | CDR3 DNA | CDR3 protein
TRBJ2-7 | . | TRBV5-1 | . | TGCGCCAGCAGCTTGAGGCGGAGCTACGAGCAGTACTTC | CASSLRRSYEQYF
TRBJ2-7 | . | TRBV7-6 | . | TGTGCCAGCAGCTCGGGGGGCGCAGGGCAGTACTTC | CASSSGGAGQYF
TRBJ2-1 | . | TRBV5-1 | TRBD2 | TGCGCCAGCAGCTTGGGGCTCCGGGACTACCCCAATGAGCAGTTCTTC | CASSLGLRDYPNEQFF
TRBJ1-1 | . | TRBV7-9 | TRBD1 | TGTGCCAGCAGCCTCCAGGGGGACACTGAAGCTTTCTTT | CASSLQGDTEAFF
TRBJ2-5 | . | TRBV7-9 | . | TGTGCCAGCAGCTTAAACAGGGTTGGCCAAGAGACCCAGTACTTC | CASSLNRVGQETQYF
TRBJ2-5 | . | TRBV15 | TRBD2 | TGTGCCACCAGCAGAGGGACTAGCAGGGCCTACGAGACCCAGTACTTC | CATSRGTSRAYETQYF
TRBJ1-5 | . | TRBV5-1 | TRBD1 | TGCGCCAGCAAGGCCTCAGGGGGGCAGGATCAGCCCCAGCATTTT | CASKASGGQDQPQHF
TRBJ2-1 | . | TRBV14 | TRBD2 | TGTGCCAGCAGCCAACTACGCCCCGGACTAGCGGGAGGGCCCTCTTACGATGAGCAGTTCTTC | CASSQLRPGLAGGPSYDEQFF
TRBJ1-5 | . | TRBV27 | TRBD1 | TGTGCCAGCCGTAACTTCGACAGGGACGAAAGTCAGCCCCAGCATTTT | CASRNFDRDESQPQHF
TRBJ2-5 | few | TRBV19 | TRBD2 | TGTGCCAGTAGTATAGGGGGGGGGCAAGAGACCCAGTACTTC | CASSIGGGQETQYF
TRBJ2-7 | . | TRBV5-1 | TRBD1 | TGCGCCAGCAGCACGGGGACAGTATCGATAGTCTACGAGCAGTACTTC | CASSTGTVSIVYEQYF
TRBJ1-4 | . | TRBV4-3 | . | TGCGCCAGCAGCCAAGATTTTACTTCCAGGGAAAAACTGTTTTTT | CASSQDFTSREKLFF
TRBJ2-7 | few | TRBV6-1 | TRBD2 | TGTGCCAGCAGTGAAGCTATAGGACTAGCGGGAGCAGGGCAGTACTTC | CASSEAIGLAGAGQYF
TRBJ1-4 | . | TRBV7-9 | . | TGTGCCAGCAGCTTGAGAGGTGAAAAACTGTTTTTT | CASSLRGEKLFF
TRBJ2-6 | . | TRBV9 | . | TGTGCCAGCAGCGTTTTCAAAAGGGGGGGAGTCTCTGGGGCCAACGTCCTGACTTTC | CASSVFKRGGVSGANVLTF
TRBJ2-1 | . | TRBV19 | . | TGTGCCAGTAGCCCATGGGACAATGAGCAGCTCTTC | CASSPWDNEQLF
TRBJ2-1 | . | TRBV5-1 | . | TGCGCCAGCAGCTTGGACCTAGGAGATTACAATGAGCAGTTCTTC | CASSLDLGDYNEQFF
TRBJ2-7 | . | TRBV28 | TRBD1 | TGTGCCAGCGGCACAGGGGTAGGATACGAGCAGTACTTC | CASGTGVGYEQYF
TRBJ2-2 | . | TRBV5-4 | . | TGTGCCAGCAGCGATACCTCCTTTGAGACCGGGGAGCTGTTTTTT | CASSDTSFETGELFF
TRBJ1-2 | . | TRBV5-1 | . | TGCGCCAGCAGCTTGGCCCCAGACAGCGCTATTCTCTATGGCTACACCTTC | CASSLAPDSAILYGYTF
TRBJ1-4 | few | TRBV5-4 | . | TGTGCCAGCAGACTTGCAACTAATGAAAAACTGTTTTTT | CASRLATNEKLFF
TRBJ2-1 | . | TRBV7-9 | TRBD1 | TGTGCCAGCAGCCATCGATCCGGGACAGCCTACAATGAGCAGTTCTTC | CASSHRSGTAYNEQFF
TRBJ2-2 | . | TRBV5-1 | TRBD2 | TGCGCCAGCAAAGGACTAGCTGCCACCATAAACACCGGGGAGCTGTTTTTT | CASKGLAATINTGELFF
TRBJ2-1 | . | TRBV4-1 | . | TGCGCCAGCAGACAGGACGGGAGCTCCTACAATGAGCAGTTCTTC | CASRQDGSSYNEQFF
TRBJ2-2 | . | TRBV7-9 | . | TGTGCCAGCAGCTTAAACGGGGGAACGAACACCGGGGAGCTGTTTTTT | CASSLNGGTNTGELFF
TRBJ2-2 | . | TRBV7-3 | . | TGTGCCAGCAGCTTCGCCGGGGGAACCGGGGAGCTGTTTTTT | CASSFAGGTGELFF
TRBJ1-1 | . | TRBV7-3 | . | TGTGTCAGCAGTCCAGGGCCTATGAACACTGAAGCTTTCTTT | CVSSPGPMNTEAFF
TRBJ1-1 | . | TRBV9 | . | TGTGCCAGCAGCCCCCTGACAGGAAGGAGGAAGAACACTGAAGCTTTCTTT | CASSPLTGRRKNTEAFF
TRBJ2-1 | . | TRBV4-3 | . | TGCGCCAGCAGCCAAGAGGGAGGCCTGGGGGACCGCCGAGTCTTC | CASSQEGGLGDRRVF
TRBJ1-2 | . | TRBV20-1 | . | TGCGCCTCGCGGGTGGACTATGGCTACACCTTC | CASRVDYGYTF
TRBJ2-7 | few | TRBV19 | . | TGTGCCAGTAGTGCGGATACACGGGAGAGCGACGAGCAGTACTTC | CASSADTRESDEQYF
TRBJ2-6 | . | TRBV4-2 | . | TGTGCCAGCAGCCTTAATCTTAGACAGGCTGGTGGGGCCAACGTCCTGACTTTC | CASSLNLRQAGGANVLTF
TRBJ2-5 | . | TRBV11-3 | TRBD2 | TGTGCCAGCAGCTTAGTTGCGGGGGTACGCCAAGAGACCCAGTACTTC | CASSLVAGVRQETQYF
TRBJ1-2 | . | TRBV7-9 | . | TGTGCCAGCAGACAAGACAGTCACTATGGCTACACCTTC | CASRQDSHYGYTF
TRBJ1-2 | . | TRBV6-1 | . | TGTGCCAGCAGTTCCAGGCCTTTCTATGGCTACACCTTC | CASSSRPFYGYTF
TRBJ1-2 | . | TRBV19 | . | TGTGCCAGTAGTTATACGGGACTGATAAACTATGGCTACACCTTC | CASSYTGLINYGYTF
TRBJ1-1 | . | TRBV5-1 | . | TGCGCCAGCAGCTTGGAGGCGGGGAACACTGAAGCTTTCTTT | CASSLEAGNTEAFF
TRBJ1-2 | once | TRBV6-5 | . | TGTGCCAGCAGTTCCAGGCCTTTCTATGGCTACACCTTC | CASSSRPFYGYTF
TRBJ1-2 | . | TRBV11-2 | . | TGTGCCAGCAGCTTAGATCATCTAGGAACCTATGGCTACACCTTC | CASSLDHLGTYGYTF
TRBJ2-5 | . | TRBV6-6 | . | TGTGCCAGCAGTTATACCACGGGGACCCAGTACTTC | CASSYTTGTQYF
TRBJ1-1 | . | TRBV28 | . | TGTGCCAGCAGATTTCTTACTGAAGCTTTCTTT | CASRFLTEAFF
TRBJ1-6 | . | TRBV2 | TRBD1 | TGTGCCACCGTCTCCGGGACAGGGGTACCACCCCTCCACTTT | CATVSGTGVPPLHF
TRBJ2-5 | . | TRBV29-1 | . | TGCAGCTCTGGAGAGGGTCAAGAGACCCAGTACTTC | CSSGEGQETQYF
TRBJ1-2 | . | TRBV5-6 | TRBD1 | TGTGCCAGCAGCTCGTTCCGGGACAGGGCTATTAGAGGTGGCTACACCTTC | CASSSFRDRAIRGGYTF
TRBJ2-7 | once | TRBV2 | TRBD1 | TGTGCCAGCAGAACCGGGACAGGAGGGGACGAGCAGTACTTC | CASRTGTGGDEQYF
TRBJ2-1 | . | TRBV2 | . | TGTGCCAGCAGTGCGGCTAGGGGAAGGAATGAGCAGTTCTTC | CASSAARGRNEQFF
TRBJ2-3 | . | TRBV11-2 | TRBD2 | TGTGCCAGCAGTTACCAACTAGCGGGCACAGATACGCAGTATTTT | CASSYQLAGTDTQYF
TRBJ1-5 | . | TRBV5-8 | . | TGTGCCAGCAGCTTGGAGAGGAATCAGCCCCAGCATTTT | CASSLERNQPQHF
TRBJ2-1 | . | TRBV19 | . | TGTGCCAGTAGTATGGAAGGAGGCACTGAGCAGTTCTTC | CASSMEGGTEQFF
TRBJ2-3 | . | TRBV11-3 | . | TGTGCCAGCAGCTTATCGGGTCCTAGCACAGATACGCAGTATTTT | CASSLSGPSTDTQYF
TRBJ2-7 | . | TRBV5-6 | . | TGTGCCAGCAGCTTGGGCGGGACAGCCTACGAGCAGTACTTC | CASSLGGTAYEQYF
TRBJ1-5 | . | TRBV10-3 | TRBD1 | TGTGCCATTGGACAGGGTGGAGATCCGCCCCAGCATTTT | CAIGQGGDPPQHF
TRBJ2-2 | . | TRBV19 | . | TGTGCCAGTAGTATCAATCCAGGGAGGTGGGAGCTGTTTTTT | CASSINPGRWELFF
TRBJ2-3 | . | TRBV28 | TRBD1 | TGTGCCAGCAGTTTAACACAGGGGTTCCCAGATACGCAGTATTTT | CASSLTQGFPDTQYF
TRBJ2-3 | . | TRBV30 | . | TGTGCCTGGAGTGTCTTCATACTAGCAGGGACGCAGTATTTT | CAWSVFILAGTQYF